The clone carrying this T cell receptor (beta chain) was counted ten times or more. These data come from a study of Graves' ophthalmopathy and Graves' hyperthyroidism. The ends lost 5 bases at V and 4 bases at J; junction bases unmatched: 8. Germline V gene lookup returns CDR1 SGHRS and CDR2 YFSETQ. There are 16 residues in the CDR3. RNA transcripts served as template for amplifying TCR beta CDR3 sequences. Amplification began with first-round RT-PCR using HTBI primers, then second-round multiplex PCR was performed. TCRdb reprocessed the multiplex PCR reads with MiXCR, giving one entry per CDR3 protein. The sample has around 1.1 million distinct CDR3 sequences, approximately 35% seen once; the top ten hold 8.5% to 14%.

This chain uses TRBV5-1 with TRBJ2-6; 8 bases fit TRBD1. Sequencing was done on a sample of peripheral blood or thyroid tissue (not recorded which). The receptor was derived from an adult man with Graves' hyperthyroidism. The chain's CDR3 is CASRDWTGYGANVLTF. CDR3 DNA: TGCGCCAGCAGAGACTGGACAGGGTACGGGGCCAACGTCCTGACTTTC.